This T cell receptor beta chain was sequenced for a study of shared clonotypes between healthy human individuals. TCRdb's table, derived via immunoSEQ multiplex PCR, lists solely in-frame clones and lacks some. The repertoire has approximately 1.9 million clones, approximately 92% of them found once; the top ten carry less than 2%. Naive CD8 cells lacked CD45RO and underwent positive selection for CCR7, leaving out terminally differentiated effector memory CD45RA+ cells. Germline V gives CDR1 SQVTM, CDR2 ANQGSEA. The CDR3 has 14 amino acids. V gave up 6 bases and J gave up 2 bases; unmatched junction bases: 8.

This receptor was identified in a man aged 18 to 29 in good health. Some clones in this sample may be carry-over from other donors' samples. V usage is TRBV29-1 and J usage is TRBJ2-7, with 9 bases identical to TRBD1. Sequencing was done on a sample of naive CD8+ T cells from PBMCs. The CDR3 protein is CSVLRDRVTYEQYF. CDR3 nucleotide sequence: TGCAGCGTCCTCCGGGACAGGGTAACCTACGAGCAGTACTTC.